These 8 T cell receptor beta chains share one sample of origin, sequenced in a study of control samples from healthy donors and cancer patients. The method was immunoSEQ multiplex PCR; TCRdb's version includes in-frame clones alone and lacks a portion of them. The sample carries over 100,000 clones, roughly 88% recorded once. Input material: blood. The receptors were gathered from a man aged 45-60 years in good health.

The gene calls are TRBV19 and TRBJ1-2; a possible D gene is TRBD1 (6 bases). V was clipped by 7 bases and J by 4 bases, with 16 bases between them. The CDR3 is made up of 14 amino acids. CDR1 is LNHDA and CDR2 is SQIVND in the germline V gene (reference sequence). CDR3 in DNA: TGTGCCAGTACCGTCGACACGGACAGCTATGGCTACACCTTC. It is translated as CASTVDTDSYGYTF.

In nucleotides, the CDR3 is TGTGCCAGCAGTGAGGGACTAGCGGCCTCCTACGAGCAGTACTTC. This sequence encodes CASSEGLAASYEQYF. This chain connects TRBV2 to TRBJ2-7, with TRBD2 identical over 11 bases. Unmatched junction bases numbered 1, after V lost 3 bases and J lost 0 bases. CDR1 and CDR2 from the germline V gene are SNHLY and FYNNEI. The CDR3 totals 15 residues. The whole variable domain, filled in from reference TRBV2 and TRBJ2-7, reads EPEVTQTPSHQVTQMGQEVILRCVPISNHLYFYWYRQILGQKVEFLVSFYNNEISEKSEIFDDQFSVERPDGSNFTLKIRSTKLEDSAMYFCASSEGLAASYEQYFGPGTRLTVT.

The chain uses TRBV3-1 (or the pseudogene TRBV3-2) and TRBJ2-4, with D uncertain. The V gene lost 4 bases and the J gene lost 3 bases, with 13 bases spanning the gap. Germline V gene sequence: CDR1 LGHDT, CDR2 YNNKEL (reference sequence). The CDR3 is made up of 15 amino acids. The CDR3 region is CASSPLVGFKNIQYF. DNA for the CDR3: TGTGCCAGCAGCCCCTTAGTGGGATTCAAAAACATTCAGTACTTC.

DNA of the CDR3: TGTGCCAGCATTCTGCGTCAAGGTGAACCGAGTAAGGGCTATGGCTACACCTTC. The encoded protein is CASILRQGEPSKGYGYTF. This sequence joins TRBV19 and TRBJ1-2; D is uncertain. CDR1 and CDR2 (germline): LNHDA, SQIVND (reference sequence). The CDR3 runs to 18 residues. Trimming took 9 bases from V and 4 from J, leaving 30 bases between them.

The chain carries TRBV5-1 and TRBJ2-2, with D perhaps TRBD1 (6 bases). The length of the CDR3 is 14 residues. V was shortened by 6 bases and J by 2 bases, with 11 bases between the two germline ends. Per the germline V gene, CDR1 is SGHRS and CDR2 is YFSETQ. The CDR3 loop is CASTPTGNTGELFF. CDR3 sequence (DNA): TGCGCCAGCACCCCGACAGGAAACACCGGGGAGCTGTTTTTT.

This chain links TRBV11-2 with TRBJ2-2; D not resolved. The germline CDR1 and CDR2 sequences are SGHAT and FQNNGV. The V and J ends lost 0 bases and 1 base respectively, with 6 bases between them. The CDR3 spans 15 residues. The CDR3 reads CASSLDLQNTGELFF. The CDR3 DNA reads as TGTGCCAGCAGCTTAGATTTGCAGAACACCGGGGAGCTGTTTTTT.

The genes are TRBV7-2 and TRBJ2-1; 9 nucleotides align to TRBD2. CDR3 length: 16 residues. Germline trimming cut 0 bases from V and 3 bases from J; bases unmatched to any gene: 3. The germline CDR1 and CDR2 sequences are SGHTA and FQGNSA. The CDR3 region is CASSLAVAGVYNEQFF. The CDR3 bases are TGTGCCAGCAGCTTAGCGGTAGCGGGGGTCTACAATGAGCAGTTCTTC.

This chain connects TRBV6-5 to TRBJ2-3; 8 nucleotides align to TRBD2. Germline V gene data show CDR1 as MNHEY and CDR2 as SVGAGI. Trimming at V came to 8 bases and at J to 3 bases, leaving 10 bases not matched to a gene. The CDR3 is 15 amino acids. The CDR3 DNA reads TGTGCCAGCCATCGGGGGGGCCGGGGGACAGATACGCAGTATTTT. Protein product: CASHRGGRGTDTQYF.